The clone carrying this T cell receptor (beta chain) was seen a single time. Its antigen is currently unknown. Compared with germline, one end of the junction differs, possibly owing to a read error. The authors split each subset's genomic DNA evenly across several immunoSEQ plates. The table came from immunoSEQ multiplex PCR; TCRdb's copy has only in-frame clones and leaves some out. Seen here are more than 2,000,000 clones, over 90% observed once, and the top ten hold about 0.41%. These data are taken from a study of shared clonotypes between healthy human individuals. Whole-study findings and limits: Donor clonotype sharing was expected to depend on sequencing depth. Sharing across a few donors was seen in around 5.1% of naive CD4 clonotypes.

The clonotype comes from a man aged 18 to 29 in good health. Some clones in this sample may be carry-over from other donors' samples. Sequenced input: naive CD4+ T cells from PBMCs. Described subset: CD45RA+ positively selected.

The DNA for the CDR3 is TGTGCCAGCAGCAAGGGGACTAGCGGGTTCAGCTCCTACAATGAGCAGTTCTTC. Its protein is CASSKGTSGFSSYNEQFF. V is TRBV5-1 and J is TRBJ2-1; 12 nucleotides agree with TRBD2. Germline CDR1 and CDR2: SGHRS and YFSETQ. CDR3 length equals 18 residues.